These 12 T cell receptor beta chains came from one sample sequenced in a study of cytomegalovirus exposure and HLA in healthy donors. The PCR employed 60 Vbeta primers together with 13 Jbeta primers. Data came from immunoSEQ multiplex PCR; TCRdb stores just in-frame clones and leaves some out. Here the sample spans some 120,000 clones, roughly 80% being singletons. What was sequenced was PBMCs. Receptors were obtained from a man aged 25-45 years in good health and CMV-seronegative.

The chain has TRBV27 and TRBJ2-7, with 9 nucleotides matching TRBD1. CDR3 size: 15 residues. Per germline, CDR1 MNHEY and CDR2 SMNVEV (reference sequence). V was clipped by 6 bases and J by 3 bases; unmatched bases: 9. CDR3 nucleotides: TGTGCCAGCAGGGACCGGGACAGGGACCACTACGAGCAGTACTTC. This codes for CASRDRDRDHYEQYF.

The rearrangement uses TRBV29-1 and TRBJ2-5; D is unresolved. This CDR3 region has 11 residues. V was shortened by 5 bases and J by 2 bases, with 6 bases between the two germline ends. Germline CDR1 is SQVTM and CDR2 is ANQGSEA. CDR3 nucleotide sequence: TGCAGCGTTAAACTACAAGAGACCCAGTACTTC. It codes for CSVKLQETQYF. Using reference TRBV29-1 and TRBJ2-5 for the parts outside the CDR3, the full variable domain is SAVISQKPSRDICQRGTSLTIQCQVDSQVTMMFWYRQQPGQSLTLIATANQGSEATYESGFVIDKFPISRPNLTFSTLTVSNMSPEDSSIYLCSVKLQETQYFGPGTRLLVL.

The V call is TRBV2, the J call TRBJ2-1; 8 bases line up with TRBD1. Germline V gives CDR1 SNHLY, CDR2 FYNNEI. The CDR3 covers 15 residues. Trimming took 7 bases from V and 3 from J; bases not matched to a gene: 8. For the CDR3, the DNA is TGTGCCAGCACCAAGGGACAGGTTTACTACAATGAGCAGTTCTTC. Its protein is CASTKGQVYYNEQFF.

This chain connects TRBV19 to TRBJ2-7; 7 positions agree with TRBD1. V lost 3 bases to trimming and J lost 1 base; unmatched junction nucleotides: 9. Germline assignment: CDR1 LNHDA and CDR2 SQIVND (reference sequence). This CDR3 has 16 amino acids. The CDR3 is CASSIIRQGKSYEQYF. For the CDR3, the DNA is TGTGCCAGTAGTATCATAAGACAGGGAAAGTCCTACGAGCAGTACTTC.

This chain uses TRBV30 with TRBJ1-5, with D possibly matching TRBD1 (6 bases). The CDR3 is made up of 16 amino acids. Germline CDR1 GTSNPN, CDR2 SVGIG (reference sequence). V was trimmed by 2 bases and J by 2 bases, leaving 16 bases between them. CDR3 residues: CAWSFAGTMRNQPQHF. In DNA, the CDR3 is TGTGCCTGGAGTTTTGCCGGGACAATGCGCAATCAGCCCCAGCATTTT.

The CDR3 DNA follows: TGTGCCAGTACCCAACGGTCTTCAGAGACCCAGTACTTC. It specifies CASTQRSSETQYF. The genes are TRBV19 and TRBJ2-5; D is uncertain. The germline V and J ends were trimmed by 7 bases and 4 bases, with 13 bases remaining between them. The germline V gene has CDR1 LNHDA and CDR2 SQIVND (reference sequence). This CDR3 region has 13 residues.

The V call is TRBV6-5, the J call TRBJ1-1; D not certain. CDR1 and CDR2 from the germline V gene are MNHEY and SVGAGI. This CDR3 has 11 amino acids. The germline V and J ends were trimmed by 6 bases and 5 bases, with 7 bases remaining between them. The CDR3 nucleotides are TGTGCCAGCAGCCCGGGGACTGAAGCTTTCTTT. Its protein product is CASSPGTEAFF.

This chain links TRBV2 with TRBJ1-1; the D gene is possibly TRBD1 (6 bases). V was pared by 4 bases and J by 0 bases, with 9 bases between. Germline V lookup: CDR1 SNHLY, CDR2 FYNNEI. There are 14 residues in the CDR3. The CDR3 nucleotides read TGTGCCAGCAGTGCACAGGGAATGAACACTGAAGCTTTCTTT. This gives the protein CASSAQGMNTEAFF.

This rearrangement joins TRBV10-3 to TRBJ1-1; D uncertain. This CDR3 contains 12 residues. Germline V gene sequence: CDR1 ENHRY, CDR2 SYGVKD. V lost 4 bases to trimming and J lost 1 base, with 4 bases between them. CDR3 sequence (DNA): TGTGCCATCAGTGGGGCGAACACTGAAGCTTTCTTT. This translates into CAISGANTEAFF.

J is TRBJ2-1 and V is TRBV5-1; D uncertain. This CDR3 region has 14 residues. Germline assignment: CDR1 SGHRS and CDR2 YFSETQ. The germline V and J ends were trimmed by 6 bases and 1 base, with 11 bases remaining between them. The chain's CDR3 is CASMMSLSYNEQFF. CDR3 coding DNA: TGCGCCAGCATGATGAGTTTATCCTACAATGAGCAGTTCTTC.

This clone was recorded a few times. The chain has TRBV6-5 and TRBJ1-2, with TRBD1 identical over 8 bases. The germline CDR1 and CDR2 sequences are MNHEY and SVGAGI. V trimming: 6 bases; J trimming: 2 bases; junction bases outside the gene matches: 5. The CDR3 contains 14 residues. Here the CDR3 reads CASSLDRVNYGYTF. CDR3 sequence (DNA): TGTGCCAGCAGCCTGGACAGGGTGAACTATGGCTACACCTTC.

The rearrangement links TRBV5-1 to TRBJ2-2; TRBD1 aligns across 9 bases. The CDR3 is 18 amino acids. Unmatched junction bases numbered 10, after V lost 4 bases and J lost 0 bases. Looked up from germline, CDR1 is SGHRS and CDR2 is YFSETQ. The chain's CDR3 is CASSTGTGTQANTGELFF. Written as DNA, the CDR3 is TGCGCCAGCAGCACCGGGACAGGGACGCAGGCGAACACCGGGGAGCTGTTTTTT.